This note documents a single T cell receptor (beta chain) sequence. This may arise from a read error, as a much more abundant clone is one base away. Germline CDR1 is MNHEY and CDR2 is SVGEGT. The CDR3 is 12 amino acids. Healthy Caucasian individuals from Russia aged about 6 to 100 were enrolled as donors. Extraction of total RNA produced a minimum of 5 micrograms from each sample. The data derive from a study of blood T cells in healthy people across ages. For the second PCR, which ran for about 7 to 11 cycles, a sample-barcoded 5' primer and a J-beta primer mix were used. The template-switch adaptor was a 5' adaptor with 12 random nucleotides. It tagged each cDNA molecule. TCRdb reprocessed the 5' RACE reads with MiXCR, giving one entry per CDR3 protein. The table has around 800,000 distinct CDR3 sequences, less than 60% seen once.

J is TRBJ2-5 and V is TRBV6-2 or TRBV6-3; D is ambiguous. This TCR derives from an elderly man in good health. The sample was blood. The CDR3 DNA is TGTACCAGCAGTTACTCGAGAGAGACCCAGTACTTC. This sequence encodes CTSSYSRETQYF.